A selection of T cell receptor beta chains follows, all from one sample in a study of blood T cell repertoires in COVID-19. Sequencing used immunoSEQ multiplex PCR; TCRdb keeps in-frame clones, though not all of them. Among 400,000 to 450,000 clones listed, about 87% were seen once. Sequencing used peripheral blood. These TCRs come from a man between 18 and 35 years old with COVID-19, enrolled during active disease. CDR3s include the opening cysteine and the closing phenylalanine or tryptophan. The D gene is left open where the match is weak. The size field is filled for only some rows; it gives once, few, many or a size class.

cdr3_length	v_call	j_call	d_call	clone_size	cdr3_aa	cdr3_nt
14	TRBV12-5	TRBJ1-1	TRBD1	NA	CASGPTLGTGEAFF	TGTGCTAGTGGTCCGACCCTCGGGACAGGCGAAGCTTTCTTT
19	TRBV7-2	TRBJ1-6	TRBD1	NA	CASSQYPLGQGSYNSPLHF	TGTGCCAGCAGCCAATATCCCCTTGGACAGGGGTCCTATAATTCACCCCTCCACTTT
15	TRBV11-3	TRBJ2-3	NA	NA	CASSLQGGSQDTQYF	TGTGCCAGCAGCTTACAGGGCGGAAGTCAGGATACGCAGTATTTT
13	TRBV12-3/TRBV12-4	TRBJ1-2	NA	NA	CASSFSPGGGYTF	TGTGCCAGCAGTTTTTCTCCCGGGGGTGGCTACACCTTC
13	TRBV5-1	TRBJ1-1	NA	NA	CASSWSGRSEAFF	TGCGCCAGCAGCTGGTCCGGTCGGTCTGAAGCTTTCTTT
13	TRBV18	TRBJ2-5	NA	NA	CASSPVNQETQYF	TGTGCCAGCTCACCAGTAAATCAAGAGACCCAGTACTTC
16	TRBV12-1	TRBJ2-1	NA	once	CASSFGTDTCSNEQFF	TGTGCCAGCAGCTTTGGGACAGACACCTGCAGCAATGAGCAGTTCTTC
16	TRBV11-2	TRBJ2-2	TRBD2	NA	CASSATSGVNTGELFF	TGTGCCAGCAGCGCAACTAGCGGGGTGAACACCGGGGAGCTGTTTTTT
14	TRBV19	TRBJ1-5	TRBD1	NA	CASSGTGGDQPQHF	TGTGCCAGTAGTGGAACAGGGGGGGATCAGCCCCAGCATTTT
16	TRBV7-9	TRBJ2-3	TRBD2	few	CASSLGLAGRGDTQYF	TGTGCCAGCAGCTTAGGGCTAGCGGGAAGAGGAGATACGCAGTATTTT
15	TRBV5-4	TRBJ1-1	NA	NA	CASSLSPGGNTEAFF	TGTGCCAGCAGCTTGTCCCCGGGAGGGAACACTGAAGCTTTCTTT
14	TRBV2	TRBJ1-2	TRBD1	NA	CASSAGQGDYGYTF	TGTGCCAGCAGTGCAGGGCAGGGGGACTATGGCTACACCTTC
14	TRBV2	TRBJ2-3	TRBD2	NA	CASRAGLTTDTQYF	TGTGCCAGCAGGGCGGGACTAACCACAGATACGCAGTATTTT
15	TRBV24-1	TRBJ1-4	TRBD1	once	CATSDPGGTGEKLFF	TGTGCCACCAGTGATCCAGGCGGGACAGGTGAAAAACTGTTTTTT
13	TRBV7-3	TRBJ2-1	NA	NA	CASSLNRYNEQFF	TGTGCCAGCAGCTTAAATCGGTACAATGAGCAGTTCTTC